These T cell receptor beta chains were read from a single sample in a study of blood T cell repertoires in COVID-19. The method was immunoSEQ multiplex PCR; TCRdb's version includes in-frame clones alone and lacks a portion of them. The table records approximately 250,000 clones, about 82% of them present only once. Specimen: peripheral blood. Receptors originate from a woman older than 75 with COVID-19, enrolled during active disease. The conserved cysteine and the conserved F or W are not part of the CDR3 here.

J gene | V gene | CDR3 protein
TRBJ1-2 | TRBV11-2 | ASSLAPWTAFNYGYT
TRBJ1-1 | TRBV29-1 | SVLGLPRGTEAF
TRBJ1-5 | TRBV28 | ASSLFGPGGNQPQH
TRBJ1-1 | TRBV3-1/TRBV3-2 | ASSQTGTGDTEAF
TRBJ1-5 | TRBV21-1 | ASSKVRGRHYQPQH
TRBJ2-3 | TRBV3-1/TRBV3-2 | ASSQSSGGADTQY
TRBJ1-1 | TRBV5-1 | ASSGGEANTEAF
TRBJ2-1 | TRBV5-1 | ASSLGGTSYNEQF
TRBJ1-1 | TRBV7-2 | ASSEIPGTEAF
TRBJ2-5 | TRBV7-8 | ASSLVGSGVSETQY
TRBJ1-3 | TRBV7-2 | ASRLTGGSSGNTIY
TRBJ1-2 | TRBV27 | ASTHSSGYGYT
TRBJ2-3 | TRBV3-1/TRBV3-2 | ASSHSSGSSTDTQY
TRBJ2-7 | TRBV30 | AWKILGVEQY
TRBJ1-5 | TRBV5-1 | ASKDRGRYSNQPQH
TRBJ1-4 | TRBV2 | ASRPGANEKLF
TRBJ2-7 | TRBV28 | ASSQTKTGAEQY
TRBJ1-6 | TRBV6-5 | ASIQGGLGSPLH
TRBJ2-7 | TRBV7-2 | ASSQTSGGSYEQY
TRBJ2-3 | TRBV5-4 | ASRQRGGVDTQY
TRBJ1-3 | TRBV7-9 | ASSLAGLSLTPSGNTIY
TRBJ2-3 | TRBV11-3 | ASSLGDRGTDTQY
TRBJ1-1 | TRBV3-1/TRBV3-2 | ASSQVDSTEAF
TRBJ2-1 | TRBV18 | ASSPDRGSYNEQF
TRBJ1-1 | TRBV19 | ASSGQPLNTEAF
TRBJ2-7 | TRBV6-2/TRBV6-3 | ASSYQGYGEQY
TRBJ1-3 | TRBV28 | ASSWPGNTIY
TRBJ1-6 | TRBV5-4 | ASTYTGVDSPLH
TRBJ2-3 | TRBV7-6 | ASSLRTSGGVDTQY
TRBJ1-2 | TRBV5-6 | ASSRRDRNYGYT
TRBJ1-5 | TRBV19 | ASSNAQGASPQH
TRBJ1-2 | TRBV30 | AWSYRNYGYT
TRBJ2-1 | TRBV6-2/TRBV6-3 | ASSYPLGGGLDNEQF
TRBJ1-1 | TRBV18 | ASSRRDRDTEAF
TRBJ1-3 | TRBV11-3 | ASSFAGGDSGNTIY
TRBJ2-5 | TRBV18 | ASSILASDLQETQY
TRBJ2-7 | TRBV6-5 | ASSSGALGTYEQY
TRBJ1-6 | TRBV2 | ASSEMVGGSSYNSPLH
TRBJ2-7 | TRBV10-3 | AISDKQGPYEQY
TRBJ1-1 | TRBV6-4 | ASSLQENTEAF
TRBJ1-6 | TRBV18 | ASSLGAVRNSPLH
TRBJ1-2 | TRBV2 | ASSQRTGGNGYT
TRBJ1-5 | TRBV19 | ASSPRDLGWH
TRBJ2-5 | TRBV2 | ASSERTNQETQY
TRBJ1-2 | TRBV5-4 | ASSRQGLYGYT